This is a list of T cell receptor beta chains from one sample in a study of blood T cell repertoires in COVID-19. Clones were sequenced by immunoSEQ multiplex PCR, and TCRdb holds only the in-frame ones, with some missing. The sample includes about 160,000 clones, approximately 82% of them seen just once. Material: peripheral blood. The receptors stem from a woman at least 80 years old with acute or convalescent COVID-19. CDR3s include the opening cysteine and the closing phenylalanine or tryptophan. Each record gives: V gene, J gene, clone size, D gene, CDR3 protein, CDR3 DNA. The D gene is left open where the match is weak. A clone size is listed for some rows: how often the clone was seen (once, few, many), or a class if it is expanded.

TRBV11-3	TRBJ2-2	-	TRBD2	CASRLAGHTGELFF	TGTGCCAGCAGACTAGCGGGTCACACCGGGGAGCTGTTTTTT
TRBV19	TRBJ2-1	once	-	CASSIPGYLGQFF	TGTGCCAGTAGTATTCCGGGGTACCTTGGGCAGTTCTTC
TRBV12-3/TRBV12-4	TRBJ2-1	-	-	CASSLGDNEQFF	TGTGCCAGCAGCCTAGGGGATAATGAGCAGTTCTTC
TRBV7-6	TRBJ2-4	-	TRBD2	CASSQREGGRENIQYF	TGTGCCAGCAGCCAACGTGAGGGAGGGAGAGAAAACATTCAGTACTTC
TRBV7-9	TRBJ2-5	few	-	CASSFGRDQETQYF	TGTGCCAGCAGCTTCGGCAGGGACCAAGAGACCCAGTACTTC
TRBV4-1	TRBJ1-1	-	-	CASSQDRSQARTEAFF	TGCGCCAGCAGCCAAGACCGGTCACAGGCGAGGACTGAAGCTTTCTTT
TRBV7-6	TRBJ2-2	-	-	CASSLYAVPTGELFF	TGTGCCAGCAGCTTATATGCGGTTCCCACCGGGGAGCTGTTTTTT
TRBV4-3	TRBJ2-1	-	-	CASSQVPGILDHEQFF	TGCGCCAGCAGCCAAGTGCCAGGGATTCTCGACCATGAGCAGTTCTTC
TRBV9	TRBJ2-7	-	-	CASSPEGHPGLEQYF	TGTGCCAGCAGCCCCGAGGGACACCCAGGCCTCGAGCAGTACTTC
TRBV6-6	TRBJ2-1	-	TRBD1	CASSRPGDRASYNEQFF	TGTGCCAGCAGTCGCCCGGGGGACAGGGCCTCCTACAATGAGCAGTTCTTC
TRBV7-9	TRBJ1-2	-	-	CASRRVGGYTF	TGTGCCAGCAGGAGGGTGGGAGGCTACACCTTC
TRBV5-6	TRBJ2-7	-	TRBD2	CASSLLAGELFIEQYF	TGTGCCAGCAGCTTATTAGCGGGAGAACTCTTCATCGAGCAGTACTTC
TRBV5-1	TRBJ1-1	-	TRBD1	CASSYGTGGITEAFF	TGCGCCAGCAGCTACGGGACAGGGGGCATCACTGAAGCTTTCTTT
TRBV5-4	TRBJ1-1	-	-	CASSLEIFNTEAFF	TGTGCCAGCAGCTTAGAGATTTTCAACACTGAAGCTTTCTTT
TRBV12-5	TRBJ2-1	few	-	CASGLGVSNEQFF	TGTGCTAGTGGTTTAGGAGTAAGCAATGAGCAGTTCTTC
TRBV7-9	TRBJ1-6	-	TRBD1	CASSLPGQGNSPLHF	TGTGCCAGCAGCTTACCGGGACAGGGAAATTCACCCCTCCACTTT
TRBV18	TRBJ2-4	-	-	CASSPSVPKNIQYF	TGTGCCAGCTCACCATCGGTTCCCAAAAACATTCAGTACTTC
TRBV5-1	TRBJ2-1	-	TRBD2	CASSSLAGGGTEQFF	TGCGCCAGCAGCTCCCTAGCGGGAGGGGGCACTGAGCAGTTCTTC
TRBV29-1	TRBJ2-4	-	TRBD1	CSVSPGQELAKNIQYF	TGCAGCGTCTCCCCGGGACAGGAACTAGCCAAAAACATTCAGTACTTC
TRBV7-9	TRBJ1-1	-	TRBD1	CASRFTGDTEAFF	TGTGCCAGCAGATTTACAGGGGACACTGAAGCTTTCTTT
TRBV6-5	TRBJ1-1	-	-	CASTATPNTEAFF	TGTGCCAGCACAGCGACCCCGAACACTGAAGCTTTCTTT
TRBV30	TRBJ2-1	-	TRBD2	CAWSGDMGMASGMNNEQFF	TGTGCCTGGAGTGGGGACATGGGGATGGCTAGCGGGATGAACAATGAGCAGTTCTTC
TRBV11-2	TRBJ2-1	-	TRBD2	CASSLGLAGRSEQFF	TGTGCCAGCAGCTTAGGGCTAGCGGGAAGGAGTGAGCAGTTCTTC
TRBV25-1	TRBJ1-1	-	-	CASSAQGPGGDTEAFF	TGTGCCAGCAGTGCCCAGGGGCCGGGGGGCGACACTGAAGCTTTCTTT
TRBV6-5	TRBJ2-1	-	TRBD2	CASSYRSGTSGNEQFF	TGTGCCAGCAGTTACCGATCCGGGACTAGCGGCAATGAGCAGTTCTTC
TRBV20-1	TRBJ1-2	-	-	CSAGGFDYTF	TGCAGTGCAGGGGGATTCGACTACACCTTC
TRBV2	TRBJ2-7	-	TRBD1	CASTDRGRTSYF	TGTGCCAGCACGGACAGGGGGCGGACGTCGTACTTC
TRBV5-6	TRBJ1-1	once	-	CASSLRGGWTEAFF	TGTGCCAGCAGCTTGCGCGGGGGATGGACTGAAGCTTTCTTT